What follows are 25 T cell receptor beta chains derived from one specimen sequenced in a study of regulatory T cells in long-lasting Graves disease. This sample's time point: newly diagnosed GD, antithyroid drugs for less than 3 months. With RNA extracted from PBMCs as input, the TCR library was made. The TCR beta library used iRepertoire HTBI primers with Arm-PCR amplification of CDR3. TCRdb ran MiXCR on the multiplex PCR reads and lists one entry per CDR3 protein. The table shows roughly 420,000 distinct CDR3 sequences, with 15% occurring only once. Here the sequenced sample was peripheral blood mononuclear cells (PBMCs), taken at new diagnosis, from a patient treated with antithyroid drugs. These receptors all come from a female donor with Graves disease.

This clonotype was counted ten times or more. This chain uses TRBV20-1 with TRBJ1-5; a weak D match, TRBD1 (6 bases). CDR3 size: 16 residues. Germline values: CDR1 DFQATT, CDR2 SNEGSKA (reference sequence). The chain's CDR3 is CSTPDPPGASNQPQHF. CDR3 coding DNA: TGCAGCACCCCAGACCCGCCAGGGGCTTCCAATCAGCCCCAGCATTTT.

This clonotype was recorded many times. This sequence joins TRBV27 and TRBJ2-4; 12 nucleotides agree with TRBD2. V shed 4 bases and J 6 bases; nucleotides not matched to a gene: 7. The germline V gene encodes CDR1 MNHEY and CDR2 SMNVEV (reference sequence). The CDR3 spans 16 residues. CDR3 in amino acids: CASSSTSGGTRNIQYF. CDR3 DNA: TGTGCCAGCAGTTCCACTAGCGGGGGGACCCGAAACATTCAGTACTTC.

The rearrangement links TRBV4-1 to TRBJ2-1; D unresolved. The germline V gene encodes CDR1 MGHRA and CDR2 YSYEKL. The CDR3 has 16 amino acids. Trimming removed 0 bases from V and 2 bases from J, with 11 bases in between. CDR3 region: CASSQEGQVTYNEQFF. The CDR3 DNA reads as TGCGCCAGCAGCCAAGAGGGCCAGGTGACCTACAATGAGCAGTTCTTC.

This clonotype appeared many times. This chain connects TRBV7-2 to TRBJ1-5; D call uncertain. The germline V gene encodes CDR1 SGHTA and CDR2 FQGNSA. Trimming took 0 bases from V and 5 from J, leaving 17 bases between them. This CDR3 is built from 17 residues. CDR3 protein: CASSLAYFSGSDQPQHF. CDR3 bases: TGTGCCAGCAGCTTAGCGTACTTCTCGGGAAGCGATCAGCCCCAGCATTTT.

At least ten counts were recorded for this clonotype. CDR3: CASSWGQGHTEAFF. The CDR3 region has the DNA TGTGCCAGCAGCTGGGGACAGGGCCACACTGAAGCTTTCTTT. The J gene is TRBJ1-1, the V gene TRBV5-6; 9 bases are shared with TRBD1. Germline CDR1 is SGHDT and CDR2 is YYEEEE. CDR3 size: 14 residues. V trimming: 3 bases; J trimming: 3 bases; junction bases outside the gene matches: 3.

This clonotype came up a few times. The chain couples TRBV12-3 or TRBV12-4 to TRBJ1-4; no clear D gene. CDR3 length equals 14 residues. The V end lost 5 bases, the J end lost 5 bases, and 12 bases lay between the germline ends. The CDR3: CASSERSENEKLFF. CDR3 nucleotide sequence: TGTGCCAGCAGTGAGCGATCGGAAAATGAAAAACTGTTTTTT.

The chain uses TRBV6-1 and TRBJ1-6, with 8 positions matching TRBD1. Trimming at V came to 6 bases and at J to 4 bases, leaving 11 bases not matched to a gene. The CDR3 has 17 residues. Germline lookup yields CDR1 MNHNS and CDR2 SASEGT. DNA of the CDR3: TGTGCCAGCAGCGACAGGGGACCCCAGGATTATAATTCACCCCTCCACTTT. Translated, it gives CASSDRGPQDYNSPLHF.

The CDR3 loop is CASSQGGNGGGDTQYF. The CDR3 DNA reads as TGTGCCAGCAGCCAGGGGGGTAACGGGGGTGGGGATACGCAGTATTTT. V gene TRBV4-2 combines with J gene TRBJ2-3, with D maybe TRBD2 (6 bases). CDR3 length equals 16 residues. The V end lost 3 bases, the J end lost 6 bases, and 19 bases lay between the germline ends. The germline CDR1 and CDR2 sequences are LGHNA and YNFKEQ.

Many counts were recorded for this clonotype. This rearrangement joins TRBV7-9 to TRBJ2-3, with 14 nucleotides matching TRBD2. The CDR3 runs to 15 residues. Germline V lookup: CDR1 SEHNR, CDR2 FQNEAQ (reference sequence). Germline trimming cut 4 bases from V and 6 bases from J; bases unmatched to any gene: 3. The CDR3 is CASSWTSGRKDTQYF. The CDR3 nucleotides are TGTGCCAGCAGCTGGACTAGCGGGAGGAAGGATACGCAGTATTTT.

This clonotype was seen only a few times. The gene calls are TRBV6-1 and TRBJ2-7; D unresolved. In germline, CDR1 is MNHNS, CDR2 SASEGT. V lost 4 bases, J lost 3 bases, and 16 bases lay in between. The CDR3 consists of 15 residues. The CDR3 loop reads CASSGPGSDLYEQYF. The CDR3 coding sequence is TGTGCCAGCAGTGGCCCGGGCAGTGATCTCTACGAGCAGTACTTC.

This clonotype has more than one count but fewer than ten. The genes are TRBV15 and TRBJ2-6, with D possibly being TRBD2 (6 bases). The CDR3 sequence is 19 residues long. CDR1 and CDR2 (germline): LNHNV, YYDKDF (reference sequence). Trimming cost V 0 bases and J 2 bases, with 17 bases left between them. The CDR3 sequence: CATSRDWRGREAGANVLTF. In DNA, the CDR3 is TGTGCCACCAGCAGAGATTGGCGGGGCAGGGAGGCTGGGGCCAACGTCCTGACTTTC.

The chain links TRBV30 to TRBJ2-1; D is perhaps TRBD2 (6 bases). Germline loops: CDR1 GTSNPN, CDR2 SVGIG (reference sequence). V was trimmed by 5 bases and J by 5 bases, leaving 22 bases between them. This CDR3 has 16 amino acids. The CDR3 sequence: CAWRDPGDYLNNEQFF. The CDR3 DNA reads as TGTGCCTGGCGGGATCCGGGAGACTATTTGAACAATGAGCAGTTCTTC.

This clonotype occurred many times. The chain recombines TRBV12-3 or TRBV12-4 with TRBJ2-3, with D hard to call. Trimming pared 8 bases from V and 6 bases from J, leaving 9 bases between. The CDR3 totals 11 residues. The DNA of the CDR3 is TGTGCCAGCCTGTATTTGGATACGCAGTATTTT. Its translation is CASLYLDTQYF.

The chain uses TRBV30 and TRBJ2-3, with D possibly TRBD1 on 6 matching bases. CDR1 is GTSNPN and CDR2 is SVGIG in the germline V gene (reference sequence). This CDR3 spans 12 amino acids. The V and J ends lost 0 bases and 11 bases respectively, with 12 bases between them. CDR3 sequence reads: CAWSVHQGKQYF. The CDR3 DNA reads as TGTGCCTGGAGTGTTCACCAGGGGAAGCAGTATTTT. Variable domain in full (rest from reference TRBV30 and TRBJ2-3): SQTIHQWPATLVQPVGSPLSLECTVEGTSNPNLYWYRQAAGRGLQLLFYSVGIGQISSEVPQNLSASRPQDRQFILSSKKLLLSDSGFYLCAWSVHQGKQYFGPGTRLTVL.

The chain combines TRBV4-2 with TRBJ1-1; D is ambiguous. Germline V gene data show CDR1 as LGHNA and CDR2 as YNFKEQ. V was cut by 0 bases and J by 9 bases, with 8 bases left in between. The CDR3 contains 12 residues. The CDR3 DNA is TGTGCCAGCAGCCAAGACAGCCTAAAAGCTTTCTTT. Protein: CASSQDSLKAFF.

This clonotype was counted ten times or more. CDR3 sequence: CASTPHPAGPSTDTQYF. In nucleotides, the CDR3 is TGTGCCAGCACCCCCCACCCAGCGGGGCCCTCCACAGATACGCAGTATTTT. The gene calls are TRBV11-2 and TRBJ2-3; 7 bases match TRBD2. The CDR3 contains 17 residues. Germline V gene sequence: CDR1 SGHAT, CDR2 FQNNGV. Trimming took 7 bases from V and 2 from J; bases not matched to a gene: 15. Together with reference TRBV11-2 and TRBJ2-3, the CDR3 gives the full variable domain: EAGVAQSPRYKIIEKRQSVAFWCNPISGHATLYWYQQILGQGPKLLIQFQNNGVVDDSQLPKDRFSAERLKGVDSTLKIQPAKLEDSAVYLCASTPHPAGPSTDTQYFGPGTRLTVL.

At least ten counts were recorded for this clonotype. The chain is built from TRBV12-3 or TRBV12-4 and TRBJ1-1; D gene ambiguous. The V and J ends lost 4 bases and 4 bases respectively, with 13 bases between them. This CDR3 contains 14 residues. The CDR3 nucleotides read TGTGCCAGCAGTTCGGAAAGGGCGAGCACTGAAGCTTTCTTT. Amino acid sequence: CASSSERASTEAFF.

This clonotype was seen many times. The chain has TRBV6-2 or TRBV6-3 and TRBJ2-7; 7 nucleotides agree with TRBD1. The germline V gene has CDR1 MNHEY and CDR2 SVGEGT. After removal of 10 bases from V and 2 bases from J, the junction contained 14 bases not matched to a gene. The CDR3 length is 15 residues. The CDR3 protein is CATNRGQVITYEQYF. The CDR3 bases are TGTGCCACCAATCGAGGACAGGTGATTACCTACGAGCAGTACTTC.

The chain couples TRBV4-1 to TRBJ1-2; D possibly corresponds to TRBD1 (6 bases). This CDR3 is 16 amino acids long. The germline V and J ends were trimmed by 4 bases and 8 bases, with 23 bases remaining between them. The germline V gene encodes CDR1 MGHRA and CDR2 YSYEKL. This CDR3 is CASSPDPRGQLSGYTF. The CDR3 bases are TGCGCCAGCAGCCCCGACCCCCGGGGGCAATTGAGCGGCTACACCTTC.

This clonotype has only a few counts. V and J are TRBV5-1 and TRBJ1-2; 7 bases align to TRBD1. The V gene's germline CDR1 is SGHRS and CDR2 YFSETQ. The trim removed 4 bases at V and 4 bases at J, leaving 16 bases unmatched. The CDR3 is made up of 17 amino acids. In DNA, the CDR3 is TGCGCCAGCAGCCCCGACTTGGGGAGTACAGGGGCCTATGGCTACACCTTC. It translates to CASSPDLGSTGAYGYTF.

Comments on this clonotype: This may stem from a read error, because a much larger clone lies one nucleotide away. V usage is TRBV25-1 and J usage is TRBJ1-4; the D gene is possibly TRBD1 (5 bases). Germline V gene data show CDR1 as MGHDK and CDR2 as SYGVNS. This CDR3 comprises 16 residues. The CDR3 DNA follows: TGTGCCTGCAGTGACGGGCGGGGACGGAGTAATGAAAAACTGTTTTTT. This translates into CACSDGRGRSNEKLFF.

For this clonotype: This sequence may be a read error, since a much larger clone differs from it by one base. The chain employs TRBV6-2 or TRBV6-3 and TRBJ2-7; 8 bases agree with TRBD2. This CDR3 has 14 residues. In germline, CDR1 is MNHEY, CDR2 SVGEGT. J was trimmed by 7 bases and V by 5 bases; bases with no gene match: 10. CDR3 nucleotide sequence: TGTGCCAGCAGTGGAAGCGGGAGTATCTGGGAGCAGTACTTC. Translating gives CASSGSGSIWEQYF.

Many counts were recorded for this clonotype. CDR3 amino acids: CASSFISTEAFF. As DNA, the CDR3 is TGTGCCAGCAGTTTTATAAGCACTGAAGCTTTCTTT. This chain connects TRBV28 to TRBJ1-1; D is unclear. This CDR3 has 12 amino acids. The germline CDR1 and CDR2 sequences are MDHEN and SYDVKM. Between the trimmed V and J ends, which lost 3 bases and 4 bases, there was a span of 6 bases. Supplemented by reference TRBV28 and TRBJ1-1, the full variable domain reads DVKVTQSSRYLVKRTGEKVFLECVQDMDHENMFWYRQDPGLGLRLIYFSYDVKMKEKGDIPEGYSVSREKKERFSLILESASTNQTSMYLCASSFISTEAFFGQGTRLTVV.

V and J are TRBV11-2 and TRBJ2-3; TRBD2 matches at 11 bases. V lost 1 base and J lost 6; bases outside the gene matches: 3. The CDR3 extends over 15 amino acids. The germline CDR1 and CDR2 sequences are SGHAT and FQNNGV. The CDR3: CASSLVLAGADTQYF. Written as DNA, the CDR3 is TGTGCCAGCAGCTTAGTACTAGCGGGAGCGGATACGCAGTATTTT.

This clonotype has a count of ten or more. The chain has TRBV29-1 and TRBJ2-1, with 9 bases matching TRBD1. Looked up from germline, CDR1 is SQVTM and CDR2 is ANQGSEA. The CDR3 spans 13 residues. V dropped 1 base and J dropped 7; count of bases not matched to a gene: 2. CDR3 residues: CSVEGDRVNEQFF. As DNA, the CDR3 is TGCAGCGTTGAAGGGGACAGGGTGAATGAGCAGTTCTTC.